A few counts support the clone carrying this T cell receptor beta chain. The source of the sample is a study of OX40 agonist ivuxolimab in advanced cancers. The overall study: People who had prior anti-PD-1, anti-PD-L1 or anti-CTLA-4 therapy could take part, and less than 50% had some.

J lost 6 bases, V lost 6 bases, and 12 bases had no gene match. The CDR3 length is 15 residues. Germline V gene data show CDR1 as MNHNS and CDR2 as SASEGT. Clones were sequenced by immunoSEQ multiplex PCR, and TCRdb holds only the in-frame ones, with some missing. The sample lists around 78,000 clones, over 70% occurring once. This specimen was CD4+ or CD8+ T cells sorted from blood, taken in a trial of the OX40 agonist ivuxolimab. This clonotype originated in an adult with an advanced solid tumor such as melanoma, head and neck, liver or kidney cancer. The rearrangement uses TRBV6-1 and TRBJ2-7; 9 nucleotides agree with TRBD1. CDR3 residues: CASSATRDRASEQYF. Written as DNA, the CDR3 is TGTGCCAGCAGCGCTACTAGGGACAGGGCTTCCGAGCAGTACTTC.